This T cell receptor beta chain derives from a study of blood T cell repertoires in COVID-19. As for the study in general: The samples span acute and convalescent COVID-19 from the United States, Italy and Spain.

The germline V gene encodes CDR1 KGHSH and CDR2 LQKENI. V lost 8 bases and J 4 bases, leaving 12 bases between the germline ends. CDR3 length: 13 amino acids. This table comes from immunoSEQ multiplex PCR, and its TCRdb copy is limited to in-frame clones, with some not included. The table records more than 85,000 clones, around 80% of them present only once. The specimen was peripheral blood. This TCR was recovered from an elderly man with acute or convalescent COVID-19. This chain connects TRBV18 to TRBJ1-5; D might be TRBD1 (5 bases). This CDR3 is CASRPGGNQPQHF. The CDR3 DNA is TGTGCCAGCCGACCCGGGGGGAATCAGCCCCAGCATTTT.